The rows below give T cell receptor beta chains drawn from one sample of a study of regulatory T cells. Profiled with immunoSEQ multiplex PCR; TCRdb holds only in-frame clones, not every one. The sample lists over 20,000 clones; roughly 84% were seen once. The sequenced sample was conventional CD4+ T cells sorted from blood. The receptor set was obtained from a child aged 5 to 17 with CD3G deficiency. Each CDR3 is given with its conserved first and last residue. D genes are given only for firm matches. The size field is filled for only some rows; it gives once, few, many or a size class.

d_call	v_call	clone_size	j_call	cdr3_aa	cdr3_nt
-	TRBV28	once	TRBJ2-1	CASSFIRGRGNEQFF	TGTGCCAGCAGTTTCATAAGGGGCAGGGGCAATGAGCAGTTCTTC
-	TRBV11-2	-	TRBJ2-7	CASSLKARGSSYEQYF	TGTGCCAGCAGCTTAAAAGCCCGAGGGAGCTCCTACGAGCAGTACTTC
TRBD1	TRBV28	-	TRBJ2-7	CATAPFGQGLKSYEQYF	TGTGCCACCGCACCCTTCGGACAGGGTTTAAAATCCTACGAGCAGTACTTC
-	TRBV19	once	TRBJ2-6	CASSSTPISGANVLTF	TGTGCCAGTAGTTCGACGCCCATCTCTGGGGCCAACGTCCTGACTTTC
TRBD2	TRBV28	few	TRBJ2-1	CASSRLAINEQFF	TGTGCCAGCAGCAGACTAGCGATTAATGAGCAGTTCTTC
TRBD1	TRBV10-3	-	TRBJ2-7	CAIGDRGYEQYF	TGTGCCATCGGTGACAGGGGCTACGAGCAGTACTTC
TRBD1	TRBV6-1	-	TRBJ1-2	CASRAQGGADYGYTF	TGTGCCAGCAGAGCCCAGGGGGGAGCGGACTATGGCTACACCTTC
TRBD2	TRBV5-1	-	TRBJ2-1	CASATSARYNEQFF	TGCGCCAGCGCGACTAGCGCGCGCTACAATGAGCAGTTCTTC
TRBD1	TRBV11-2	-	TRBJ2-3	CASSARPGQATDTQYF	TGTGCCAGCAGCGCCCGCCCGGGACAGGCCACAGATACGCAGTATTTT
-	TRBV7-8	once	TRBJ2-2	CASSPTGNTGELFF	TGTGCCAGCAGCCCTACAGGGAACACCGGGGAGCTGTTTTTT